The 19 T cell receptor beta chains below were found in one sample sequenced in a study of cytomegalovirus exposure and HLA in healthy donors. 13 Jbeta primers and 60 Vbeta primers were used for the PCR. Assay: immunoSEQ multiplex PCR; the TCRdb copy retains only in-frame clones and omits some. The table includes approximately 190,000 clones, about 84% detected once. Input material: PBMCs. Receptors were obtained from a middle-aged man in good health and CMV-seronegative.

In this sample, this clone turned up a few times. The rearrangement joins TRBV6-6 to TRBJ2-7, with 7 bases that match TRBD2. This CDR3 region has 15 residues. The germline V gene has CDR1 MNHNY and CDR2 SVGAGI (reference sequence). V trimming: 0 bases; J trimming: 2 bases; junction bases outside the gene matches: 4. The CDR3 DNA is TGTGCCAGCAGTTACTCTGGCGGGGGTCCCTACGAGCAGTACTTC. Its translation: CASSYSGGGPYEQYF.

The rearrangement uses TRBV7-3 and TRBJ2-3; 7 positions agree with TRBD2. Germline trimming cut 4 bases from V and 0 bases from J; bases unmatched to any gene: 4. Germline V lookup: CDR1 SGHTA, CDR2 FQGTGA. The length of the CDR3 is 15 residues. The CDR3 DNA is TGTGCCAGCAGCTCCCGCGGGGGAAGCACAGATACGCAGTATTTT. Encoded protein: CASSSRGGSTDTQYF.

The CDR3 sequence: CAIRAGTENSPLHF. The CDR3 bases are TGTGCCATCAGGGCCGGGACAGAGAATTCACCCCTCCACTTT. The chain combines TRBV10-3 with TRBJ1-6; 7 bases line up with TRBD1. Trimming at V came to 6 bases and at J to 7 bases, leaving 6 bases not matched to a gene. The CDR3 totals 14 residues. CDR1 is ENHRY and CDR2 is SYGVKD in the germline V gene.

The CDR3 region is CASSMRTASYNEQFF. CDR3 nucleotide sequence: TGTGCCAGTAGTATGAGGACAGCCTCCTACAATGAGCAGTTCTTC. The V call is TRBV19, the J call TRBJ2-1; maybe TRBD1 (6 bases). V lost 3 bases to trimming and J lost 0 bases, with 9 bases between them. Germline-derived CDR1 and CDR2 are LNHDA and SQIVND (reference sequence). The CDR3 covers 15 residues.

The chain carries TRBV7-8 and TRBJ1-5; D is possibly TRBD1 (6 bases). This CDR3 has 18 amino acids. The germline V and J ends were trimmed by 1 base and 0 bases, with 16 bases remaining between them. CDR1 is SGHVS and CDR2 is FQNEAQ in the germline V gene. The CDR3 reads CASSLEGGALGSNQPQHF. The CDR3 DNA is TGTGCCAGCAGCTTAGAGGGGGGGGCCCTCGGTAGCAATCAGCCCCAGCATTTT.

The rearrangement joins TRBV5-6 to TRBJ1-1; 9 bases match TRBD1. After removal of 0 bases from V and 12 bases from J, the junction contained 6 bases not matched to a gene. The germline CDR1 and CDR2 sequences are SGHDT and YYEEEE. This CDR3 has 13 residues. CDR3 nucleotides: TGTGCCAGCAGCTTGGGACAGGGGGAAGGTACTTTCTTT. Protein: CASSLGQGEGTFF.

The genes are TRBV27 and TRBJ2-6; D may be TRBD1 (6 bases). CDR1 is MNHEY, CDR2 SMNVEV, per germline (reference sequence). CDR3 length: 16 amino acids. V was pared by 1 base and J by 2 bases, with 9 bases between. The CDR3 sequence: CASSLLTGTGANVLTF. The CDR3 coding sequence is TGTGCCAGCAGTTTATTAACAGGGACTGGGGCCAACGTCCTGACTTTC.

This clone showed up just a few times. The chain joins TRBV6-1 to TRBJ2-3, with no clear D. This CDR3 comprises 14 residues. Germline-derived CDR1 and CDR2 are MNHNS and SASEGT. Trimming removed 7 bases at V and 2 bases at J, with 13 bases between. CDR3: CASTTLQATDTQYF. CDR3 sequence (DNA): TGTGCCAGCACCACACTGCAGGCCACAGATACGCAGTATTTT.

This clone was found once. The chain joins TRBV4-2 to TRBJ2-7; D ambiguous. CDR1 is LGHNA and CDR2 is YNFKEQ in the germline V gene. The CDR3 has 16 amino acids. V was cut by 0 bases and J by 2 bases, with 14 bases left in between. The DNA of the CDR3 is TGTGCCAGCAGCCAAGATCCTGAGTACCCCCCCTACGAGCAGTACTTC. It translates to CASSQDPEYPPYEQYF.

The rearrangement joins TRBV2 to TRBJ1-4, with D unresolved. V lost 4 bases to trimming and J lost 8 bases, with 11 bases between them. This CDR3 has 13 residues. The V gene's germline CDR1 is SNHLY and CDR2 FYNNEI. The CDR3, as DNA: TGTGCCAGCAGTGGAGACATACGGGAAAAACTGTTTTTT. Residues: CASSGDIREKLFF.

The chain has TRBV19 and TRBJ2-2; TRBD2 aligns across 15 bases. V lost 3 bases, J lost 2 bases, and 10 bases stayed unmatched. CDR1 and CDR2 (germline): LNHDA, SQIVND (reference sequence). The CDR3 has 20 residues. The CDR3 loop reads CASSILRGLAGGTNTGELFF. The DNA of the CDR3 is TGTGCCAGTAGTATCTTAAGGGGACTAGCGGGGGGAACAAACACCGGGGAGCTGTTTTTT.

This clone appeared a single time. This chain uses TRBV11-1 with TRBJ2-7, with D perhaps matching TRBD1 (5 bases). V gave up 4 bases and J gave up 3 bases, with 7 bases separating them. Germline CDR1 and CDR2: SGHAT and FQDESV (reference sequence). The CDR3 covers 12 residues. The CDR3, as DNA: TGTGCCAGCAGCTCTCAGGGCTACGAGCAGTACTTC. Protein: CASSSQGYEQYF. Full variable domain (outside the CDR3, taken from reference TRBV11-1 and TRBJ2-7): EAEVAQSPRYKITEKSQAVAFWCDPISGHATLYWYRQILGQGPELLVQFQDESVVDDSQLPKDRFSAERLKGVDSTLKIQPAELGDSAMYLCASSSQGYEQYFGPGTRLTVT.

The chain couples TRBV5-6 to TRBJ1-1; TRBD1 might be the D (5 bases). With 0 bases removed from V and 5 bases from J, the gap between germline ends came to 14 bases. Germline values: CDR1 SGHDT, CDR2 YYEEEE. The CDR3 sequence is 15 residues long. CDR3 in amino acids: CASSLAGRGRTEAFF. The CDR3 region has the DNA TGTGCCAGCAGCTTGGCCGGGAGGGGCCGGACTGAAGCTTTCTTT.

In this sample, this clone turned up a few times. The V and J genes are TRBV7-8 and TRBJ2-1; 10 nucleotides align to TRBD2. Germline trimming cut 1 base from V and 6 bases from J; bases unmatched to any gene: 3. There are 15 residues in the CDR3. Germline CDR1 is SGHVS and CDR2 is FQNEAQ. CDR3 coding DNA: TGTGCCAGCAGCTTAGGTAGCGGGGGGCCCAATGAGCAGTTCTTC. Its protein is CASSLGSGGPNEQFF.

This chain uses TRBV5-4 with TRBJ1-1, with TRBD1 matching 8 bases. This CDR3 region has 13 residues. In germline, CDR1 is SGHNT, CDR2 YYREEE (reference sequence). Germline trimming cut 5 bases from V and 6 bases from J; bases unmatched to any gene: 6. The chain's CDR3 is CASRDREGAEAFF. Here the CDR3 DNA reads TGTGCCAGCAGGGACAGGGAGGGCGCTGAAGCTTTCTTT.

This clone was seen just once. The chain uses TRBV12-5 and TRBJ2-1; tentative D call: TRBD1 (6 bases). The V gene lost 7 bases and the J gene lost 9 bases, with 22 bases spanning the gap. This CDR3 spans 15 amino acids. Germline values: CDR1 LGHNT, CDR2 FRNRAP. The CDR3 DNA sequence: TGTGCTAGTGCCTCGGGGACACTCGTCTGGGGTGAGCAGTTCTTC. Translating it yields CASASGTLVWGEQFF.

This rearrangement joins TRBV10-3 to TRBJ2-5; D is undetermined. Per germline, CDR1 ENHRY and CDR2 SYGVKD. CDR3 length equals 12 residues. Between the trimmed V and J ends, which lost 10 bases and 0 bases, there was a span of 9 bases. The CDR3 sequence: CATTINQETQYF. The CDR3 DNA is TGTGCCACTACGATAAACCAAGAGACCCAGTACTTC.

V is TRBV5-5 and J is TRBJ1-1; the match to TRBD1 covers 9 bases. The ends lost 7 bases at V and 1 base at J; junction bases unmatched: 8. The CDR3 spans 15 residues. The germline V gene encodes CDR1 SGHKS and CDR2 YYEKEE (reference sequence). The CDR3 DNA sequence: TGTGCCAGCCTACAGGGGGCGCGGGCGAACACTGAAGCTTTCTTT. Its translation is CASLQGARANTEAFF.

CDR3 residues: CASSFSGEKLFF. The CDR3 region has the DNA TGTGCCAGCAGCTTTTCGGGGGAAAAACTGTTTTTT. The chain is built from TRBV11-2 and TRBJ1-4; D unclear. V was cut by 3 bases and J by 8 bases, with 7 bases left in between. CDR1 is SGHAT and CDR2 is FQNNGV in the germline V gene. The CDR3 has 12 amino acids.